This T cell receptor (beta chain) was captured in a study of cytomegalovirus exposure and HLA in healthy donors. Study outcomes and limitations: Among the CMV-associated chains, three were confirmed in vitro as specific for CMV antigens.

In the case of this clone: Its antigen remains unknown.

In the PCR, 60 Vbeta and 13 Jbeta primers were used. Here immunoSEQ multiplex PCR was the method, and the copy in TCRdb shows in-frame clones only, minus some. This sample has 95,000 to 110,000 clones, with approximately 79% found just once. In germline, CDR1 is SGDLS, CDR2 YYNGEE. V shed 3 bases and J 4 bases; nucleotides not matched to a gene: 8. This CDR3 has 16 residues. The sample consisted of PBMCs. The chain carries TRBV9 and TRBJ2-3; 10 positions agree with TRBD1. The source of this sequence is a young man in good health and CMV-seronegative. In nucleotides, the CDR3 is TGTGCCAGCAGCGCCAGTGGGGGGACAGGGGCAGATACGCAGTATTTT. It specifies CASSASGGTGADTQYF.